This record concerns one T cell receptor beta chain sequence. This record belongs to a study of blood T cell repertoires in COVID-19. The wider study: Samples representing acute and convalescent COVID-19 were sourced from the United States, Italy and Spain. Sources were T cells, B-cell-depleted T cells, or PBMCs; the material itself was cDNA or gDNA.

Only in-frame clones appear in the TCRdb table, and some are missing; sequencing was by immunoSEQ multiplex PCR. The sample lists 100,000 to 120,000 clones; 88% were seen once. The sequenced material came from peripheral blood. This receptor was obtained from a woman between 65 and 79 years old who had recovered from COVID-19.

The CDR3 coding sequence is TGTGCCTGGAGTGGAACAGGGGGTTATGAAAAACTGTTTTTT. Its translation: CAWSGTGGYEKLFF. The chain couples TRBV30 to TRBJ1-4; TRBD1 agrees at 8 bases. CDR1 is GTSNPN and CDR2 is SVGIG in the germline V gene (reference sequence). This CDR3 is built from 14 residues. Unmatched junction bases numbered 4, after V lost 1 base and J lost 6 bases.